The source of this TCR beta chain is a study of immune cell composition in non-small cell lung cancer. Germline V gene lookup returns CDR1 MGHRA and CDR2 YSYEKL. The CDR3 loop spans 15 amino acids. The V end lost 6 bases, the J end lost 0 bases, and 13 bases lay between the germline ends. This table comes from immunoSEQ multiplex PCR, and its TCRdb copy is limited to in-frame clones, with some not included. The table shows around 6,000 clones, with 78% occurring only once. The TCR sequence derives from a human donor with non-small cell lung cancer. Sequences were obtained from lung tumor tissue. The chain couples TRBV4-1 to TRBJ2-3, with D maybe TRBD2 (5 bases). CDR3 protein: CASRRSSSSTDTQYF. Here the CDR3 DNA reads TGCGCCAGCAGGCGATCTAGCTCTAGCACAGATACGCAGTATTTT.